Following are 14 T cell receptor beta chains from one sample sequenced in a study of cytomegalovirus exposure and HLA in healthy donors. The protocol was immunoSEQ multiplex PCR, while the TCRdb copy is restricted to in-frame clones and leaves out a portion. The table shows under 250,000 clones, with 85% to 90% occurring only once. Specimen: PBMCs. The source of these receptors is a man aged 18 to 35 in good health and CMV-seronegative.

This rearrangement joins TRBV2 to TRBJ2-7, with TRBD2 identical over 7 bases. In germline, CDR1 is SNHLY, CDR2 FYNNEI. This CDR3 is built from 15 residues. The V gene end was trimmed by 6 bases and the J gene end by 0 bases; junction bases not matched to a gene: 8. CDR3 region: CASSPQTSTSYEQYF. CDR3 DNA sequence: TGTGCCAGCAGCCCACAGACTAGCACCTCCTACGAGCAGTACTTC.

The chain employs TRBV6-5 and TRBJ1-2, with unresolved D. The V and J ends lost 6 bases and 4 bases respectively, with 9 bases between them. CDR1 and CDR2 (germline): MNHEY, SVGAGI. There are 12 residues in the CDR3. In nucleotides, the CDR3 is TGTGCCAGCAGCCCGGCGGGCTATGGCTACACCTTC. Translation: CASSPAGYGYTF.

The chain links TRBV18 to TRBJ1-6; 7 bases align to TRBD1. The CDR3 sequence is 15 residues long. Germline V CDR1 and CDR2: KGHSH, LQKENI. J was trimmed by 9 bases and V by 3 bases; bases with no gene match: 8. The CDR3 nucleotides read TGTGCCAGCTCACCCAGTCGACAGGGCGGTTCACCCCTCCACTTT. Amino acid sequence: CASSPSRQGGSPLHF.

The V and J genes are TRBV27 and TRBJ2-2; D is perhaps TRBD1 (6 bases). The V end was cut by 4 bases, the J end by 1 base, with 10 bases between. Germline CDR1 reads MNHEY; CDR2 reads SMNVEV (reference sequence). The length of the CDR3 is 15 residues. The CDR3 nucleotides are TGTGCCAGCAGTTCAGGGGAGAAGAACACCGGGGAGCTGTTTTTT. Amino acids: CASSSGEKNTGELFF.

This clone was seen only once. The chain's CDR3 is CASSPWDRSNEQFF. In nucleotides, the CDR3 is TGTGCCAGCTCACCATGGGACAGATCGAATGAGCAGTTCTTC. V and J are TRBV18 and TRBJ2-1; 7 positions match TRBD1. Germline V gene data show CDR1 as KGHSH and CDR2 as LQKENI. The J segment lost 7 bases and the V segment lost 2 bases, leaving 5 bases of the junction unmatched. The CDR3 sequence is 14 residues long.

This chain links TRBV13 with TRBJ2-1; D is uncertain. The CDR3 covers 11 residues. Germline V gives CDR1 PRHDT, CDR2 FYEKMQ (reference sequence). V lost 5 bases and J lost 9, with 8 bases in between. In nucleotides, the CDR3 is TGTGCCAGCAGCCGAAGCACTGAGCAGTTCTTC. Protein product: CASSRSTEQFF. Using reference TRBV13 and TRBJ2-1 for the parts outside the CDR3, the full variable domain is AAGVIQSPRHLIKEKRETATLKCYPIPRHDTVYWYQQGPGQDPQFLISFYEKMQSDKGSIPDRFSAQQFSDYHSELNMSSLELGDSALYFCASSRSTEQFFGPGTRLTVL.

Details on this clone: Other nucleotide sequences in the sample specify the same CDR3. This CDR3 reads CASSRSYEQYF. Here the CDR3 DNA reads TGTGCCAGCAGTCGGTCCTACGAGCAGTACTTC. The J gene is TRBJ2-7, the V gene TRBV28; D ambiguous. Trimming left V 5 bases short and J 1 base short, with 3 bases between. The CDR3 has 11 amino acids. Germline-derived CDR1 and CDR2 are MDHEN and SYDVKM.

The rearrangement uses TRBV7-9 and TRBJ1-1, with D possibly TRBD1 on 5 matching bases. There are 14 residues in the CDR3. Trimming removed 3 bases from V and 1 base from J, with 9 bases in between. The germline gives CDR1 SEHNR, CDR2 FQNEAQ (reference sequence). The CDR3 region has the DNA TGTGCCAGCAGCTTCTTAACAGGGAACACTGAAGCTTTCTTT. Its translation: CASSFLTGNTEAFF. Together with reference TRBV7-9 and TRBJ1-1, the CDR3 gives the full variable domain: DTGVSQNPRHKITKRGQNVTFRCDPISEHNRLYWYRQTLGQGPEFLTYFQNEAQLEKSRLLSDRFSAERPKGSFSTLEIQRTEQGDSAMYLCASSFLTGNTEAFFGQGTRLTVV.

J is TRBJ2-7 and V is TRBV2; a weak D match, TRBD1 (5 bases). Germline V gene lookup returns CDR1 SNHLY and CDR2 FYNNEI. The CDR3 covers 11 residues. Trimming shortened V by 4 bases and J by 6 bases, and 7 bases separated the two germline ends. The CDR3 here is CASSGGSEQYF. The CDR3 DNA is TGTGCCAGCAGTGGGGGCTCCGAGCAGTACTTC.

The gene calls are TRBV10-3 and TRBJ2-1; 12 nucleotides match TRBD2. V dropped 3 bases and J dropped 4; count of bases not matched to a gene: 4. Germline V CDR1 and CDR2: ENHRY, SYGVKD. The length of the CDR3 is 16 residues. CDR3 sequence reads: CAISDTTSGRYNEQFF. The CDR3 bases are TGTGCCATCAGTGATACCACTAGCGGGAGGTACAATGAGCAGTTCTTC.

This chain links TRBV7-3 with TRBJ2-2, with 8 bases fitting TRBD1. Germline trimming cut 4 bases from V and 6 bases from J; bases unmatched to any gene: 4. The CDR3 runs to 14 residues. Germline V lookup: CDR1 SGHTA, CDR2 FQGTGA. The CDR3 sequence: CASSSGQGAGELFF. In DNA form, the CDR3 reads TGTGCCAGCAGCTCCGGACAGGGTGCCGGGGAGCTGTTTTTT. The full variable domain, in which reference TRBV7-3 and TRBJ2-2 provide the parts outside the CDR3, is GAGVSQTPSNKVTEKGKYVELRCDPISGHTALYWYRQSLGQGPEFLIYFQGTGAADDSGLPNDRFFAVRPEGSVSTLKIQRTERGDSAVYLCASSSGQGAGELFFGEGSRLTVL.

The chain recombines TRBV28 with TRBJ2-7, with D perhaps matching TRBD1 (6 bases). The CDR3 is 13 residues long. V was trimmed by 3 bases and J by 1 base, leaving 7 bases between them. Germline V gene data show CDR1 as MDHEN and CDR2 as SYDVKM. DNA of the CDR3: TGTGCCAGCAGTTTGGACAGTTCCTACGAGCAGTACTTC. Encoded protein: CASSLDSSYEQYF.

The chain recombines TRBV18 with TRBJ1-1; 10 bases fit TRBD1. This CDR3 spans 16 amino acids. Per germline, CDR1 KGHSH and CDR2 LQKENI. V gave up 3 bases and J gave up 5 bases; unmatched junction bases: 9. The CDR3 nucleotides are TGTGCCAGCTCACCGCTTTGGGGACAGGGGAGGACTGAAGCTTTCTTT. Protein product: CASSPLWGQGRTEAFF.

The sample holds one count of this clone. The chain couples TRBV7-3 to TRBJ2-3; 9 nucleotides match TRBD2. The CDR3 sequence is 16 residues long. Germline V gives CDR1 SGHTA, CDR2 FQGTGA. V trimming: 5 bases; J trimming: 0 bases; junction bases outside the gene matches: 6. The CDR3 coding sequence is TGTGCCAGCAGCAACAGACTAGCGGTTAGCACAGATACGCAGTATTTT. This sequence encodes CASSNRLAVSTDTQYF.